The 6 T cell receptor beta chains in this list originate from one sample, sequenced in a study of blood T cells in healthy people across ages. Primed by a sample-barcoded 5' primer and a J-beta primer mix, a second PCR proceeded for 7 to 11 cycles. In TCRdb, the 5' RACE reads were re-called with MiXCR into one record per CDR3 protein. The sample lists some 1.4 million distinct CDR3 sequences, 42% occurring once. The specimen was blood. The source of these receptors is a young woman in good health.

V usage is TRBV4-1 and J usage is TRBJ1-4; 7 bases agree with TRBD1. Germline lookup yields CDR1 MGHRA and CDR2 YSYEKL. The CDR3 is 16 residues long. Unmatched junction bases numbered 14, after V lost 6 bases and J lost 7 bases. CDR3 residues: CASSLLTGVLGEKLFF. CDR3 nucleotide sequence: TGCGCCAGCAGTCTCCTTACAGGGGTTCTCGGTGAAAAACTGTTTTTT.

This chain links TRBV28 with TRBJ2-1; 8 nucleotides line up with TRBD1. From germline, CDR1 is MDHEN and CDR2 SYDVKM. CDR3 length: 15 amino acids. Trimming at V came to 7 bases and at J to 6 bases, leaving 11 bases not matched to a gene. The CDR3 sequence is CASTTWTGPLNEQFF. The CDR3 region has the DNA TGTGCCAGCACCACCTGGACAGGGCCCCTCAATGAGCAGTTCTTC.

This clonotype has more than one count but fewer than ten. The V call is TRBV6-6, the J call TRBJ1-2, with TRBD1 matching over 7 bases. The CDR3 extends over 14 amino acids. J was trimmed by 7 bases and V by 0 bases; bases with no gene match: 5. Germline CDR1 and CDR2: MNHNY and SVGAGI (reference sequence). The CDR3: CASSYSTGPGGYTF. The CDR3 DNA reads TGTGCCAGCAGTTACTCGACAGGGCCAGGTGGCTACACCTTC.

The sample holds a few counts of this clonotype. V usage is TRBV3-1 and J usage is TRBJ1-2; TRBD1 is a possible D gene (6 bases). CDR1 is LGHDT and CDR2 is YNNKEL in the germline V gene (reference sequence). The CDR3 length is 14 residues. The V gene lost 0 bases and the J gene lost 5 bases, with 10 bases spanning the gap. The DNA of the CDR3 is TGTGCCAGCAGCCAAGATGGACAGTCGTATGGCTACACCTTC. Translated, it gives CASSQDGQSYGYTF. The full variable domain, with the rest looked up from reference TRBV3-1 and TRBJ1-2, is DTAVSQTPKYLVTQMGNDKSIKCEQNLGHDTMYWYKQDSKKFLKIMFSYNNKELIINETVPNRFSPKSPDKAHLNLHINSLELGDSAVYFCASSQDGQSYGYTFGSGTRLTVV.

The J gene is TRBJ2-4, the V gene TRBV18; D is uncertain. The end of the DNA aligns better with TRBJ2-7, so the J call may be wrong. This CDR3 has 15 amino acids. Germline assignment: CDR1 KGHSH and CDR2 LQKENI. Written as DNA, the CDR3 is TGTGCCAGCTCACCTGGCGCTTCGAGCTCCTACGAGCAGTACTTC. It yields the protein CASSPGASSSYEQYF.

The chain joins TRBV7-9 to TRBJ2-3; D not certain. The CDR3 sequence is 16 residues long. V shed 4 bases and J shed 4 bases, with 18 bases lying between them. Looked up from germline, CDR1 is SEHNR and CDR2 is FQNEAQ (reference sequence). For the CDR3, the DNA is TGTGCCAGCAGCTACATGCCTCTCAGTATCGCAGATACGCAGTATTTT. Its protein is CASSYMPLSIADTQYF. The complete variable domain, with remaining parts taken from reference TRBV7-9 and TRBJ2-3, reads DTGVSQNPRHKITKRGQNVTFRCDPISEHNRLYWYRQTLGQGPEFLTYFQNEAQLEKSRLLSDRFSAERPKGSFSTLEIQRTEQGDSAMYLCASSYMPLSIADTQYFGPGTRLTVL.